This T cell receptor beta chain originates from a study of blood T cell repertoires in COVID-19. Study background: Sites across the United States, Italy and Spain contributed samples from acute and convalescent COVID-19. PBMCs, B-cell-depleted T cells, or T cells were the source of the cDNA or gDNA that made up the material.

Repertoires were generated with immunoSEQ multiplex PCR, while TCRdb's copy carries only in-frame clones and drops some. The sample includes about 380,000 clones, 85% to 90% of them seen just once. This clone was recorded only once. The age range of participants was 18 to 89 years, with residence in under 25 US areas. Two consecutive negative NP/OP PCR tests, clearance, or resolved symptoms defined Cohort 3 recovery. V was pared by 7 bases and J by 4 bases, with 16 bases between. The CDR3 consists of 14 residues. Per germline, CDR1 MDHEN and CDR2 SYDVKM. This TCR was sampled from a woman under 30 who had recovered from COVID-19. Sequencing was carried out using PBMCs or T cells enriched from blood (not recorded which). The V and J genes are TRBV28 and TRBJ1-1; no clear D. CDR3 sequence reads: CASIYPGLGTEAFF. The CDR3 DNA reads TGTGCCAGCATTTACCCGGGGTTAGGCACTGAAGCTTTCTTT.